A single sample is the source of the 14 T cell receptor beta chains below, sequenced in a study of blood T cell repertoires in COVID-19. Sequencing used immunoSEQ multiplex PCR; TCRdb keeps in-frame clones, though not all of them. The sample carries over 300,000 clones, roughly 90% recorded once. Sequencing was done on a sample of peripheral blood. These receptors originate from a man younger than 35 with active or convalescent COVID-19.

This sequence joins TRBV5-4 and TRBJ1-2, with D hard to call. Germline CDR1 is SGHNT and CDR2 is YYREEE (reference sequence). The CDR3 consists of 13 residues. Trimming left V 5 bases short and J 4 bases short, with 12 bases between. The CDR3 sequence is CASSSQAGYGYTF. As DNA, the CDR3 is TGTGCCAGCAGTAGTCAGGCCGGCTATGGCTACACCTTC. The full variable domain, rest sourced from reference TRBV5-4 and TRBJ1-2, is ETGVTQSPTHLIKTRGQQVTLRCSSQSGHNTVSWYQQALGQGPQFIFQYYREEENGRGNFPPRFSGLQFPNYSSELNVNALELDDSALYLCASSSQAGYGYTFGSGTRLTVV.

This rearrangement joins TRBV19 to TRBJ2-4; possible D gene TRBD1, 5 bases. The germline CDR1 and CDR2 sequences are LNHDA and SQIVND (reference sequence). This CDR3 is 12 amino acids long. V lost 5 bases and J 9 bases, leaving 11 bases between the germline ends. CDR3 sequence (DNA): TGTGCCAGTAGTGCCCAGGGTGGCATTCAGTACTTC. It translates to CASSAQGGIQYF.

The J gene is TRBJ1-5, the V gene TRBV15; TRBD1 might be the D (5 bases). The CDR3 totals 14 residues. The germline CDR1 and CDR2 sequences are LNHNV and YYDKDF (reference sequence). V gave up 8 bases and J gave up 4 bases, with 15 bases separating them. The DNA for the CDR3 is TGTGCCACCCACGTCCGGGGGGAAAATCAGCCCCAGCATTTT. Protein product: CATHVRGENQPQHF.

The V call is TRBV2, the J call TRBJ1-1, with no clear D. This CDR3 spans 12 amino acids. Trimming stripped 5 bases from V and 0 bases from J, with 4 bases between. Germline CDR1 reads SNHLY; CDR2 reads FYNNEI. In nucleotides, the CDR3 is TGTGCCAGCAGTTCGGTGAACACTGAAGCTTTCTTT. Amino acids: CASSSVNTEAFF.

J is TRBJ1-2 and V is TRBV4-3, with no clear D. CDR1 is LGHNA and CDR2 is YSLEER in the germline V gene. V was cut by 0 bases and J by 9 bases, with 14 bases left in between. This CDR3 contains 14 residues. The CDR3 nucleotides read TGCGCCAGCAGCCAAGATCGCGGGTCTAGGAGCTACACCTTC. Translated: CASSQDRGSRSYTF.

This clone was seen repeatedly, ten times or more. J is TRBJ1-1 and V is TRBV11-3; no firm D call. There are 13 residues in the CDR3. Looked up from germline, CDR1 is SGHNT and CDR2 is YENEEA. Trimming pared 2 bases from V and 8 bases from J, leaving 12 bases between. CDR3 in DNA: TGTGCCAGCAGCTTATCTGCGGTTACGGAAGCTTTCTTT. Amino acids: CASSLSAVTEAFF.

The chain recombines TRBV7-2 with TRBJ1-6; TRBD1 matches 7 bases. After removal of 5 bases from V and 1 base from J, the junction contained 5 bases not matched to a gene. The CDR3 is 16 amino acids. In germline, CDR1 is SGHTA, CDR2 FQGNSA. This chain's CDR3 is CASSLNRGSYNSPLHF. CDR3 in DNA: TGTGCCAGCAGCCTAAACAGGGGATCCTATAATTCACCCCTCCACTTT.

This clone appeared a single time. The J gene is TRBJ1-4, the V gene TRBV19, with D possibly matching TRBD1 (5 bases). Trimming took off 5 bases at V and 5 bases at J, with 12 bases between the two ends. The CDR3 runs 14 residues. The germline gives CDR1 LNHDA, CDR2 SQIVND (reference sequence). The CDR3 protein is CASSGGTVNEKLFF. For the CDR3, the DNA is TGTGCCAGTAGTGGGGGGACGGTGAATGAAAAACTGTTTTTT.

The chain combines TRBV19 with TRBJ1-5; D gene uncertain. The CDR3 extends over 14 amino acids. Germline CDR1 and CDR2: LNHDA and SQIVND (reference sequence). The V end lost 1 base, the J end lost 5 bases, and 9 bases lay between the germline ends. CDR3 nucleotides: TGTGCCAGTAGTATAGGGGGAGGGTATCAGCCCCAGCATTTT. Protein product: CASSIGGGYQPQHF.

The CDR3 region has the DNA TGTGCCAGCAGCTTGGCCCGTGGCAGGCGTCGCTACGAGCAGTACTTC. It specifies CASSLARGRRRYEQYF. J is TRBJ2-7 and V is TRBV5-4, with D uncertain. The CDR3 contains 16 residues. Between the trimmed V and J ends, which lost 0 bases and 3 bases, there was a span of 16 bases. The germline V gene encodes CDR1 SGHNT and CDR2 YYREEE (reference sequence).

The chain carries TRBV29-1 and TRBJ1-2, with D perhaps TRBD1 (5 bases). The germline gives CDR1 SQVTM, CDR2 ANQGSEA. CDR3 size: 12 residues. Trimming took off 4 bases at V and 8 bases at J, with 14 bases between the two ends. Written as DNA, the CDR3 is TGCAGCGTTGCGGCAGGGTCGAGGGGCTACACCTTC. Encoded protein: CSVAAGSRGYTF.

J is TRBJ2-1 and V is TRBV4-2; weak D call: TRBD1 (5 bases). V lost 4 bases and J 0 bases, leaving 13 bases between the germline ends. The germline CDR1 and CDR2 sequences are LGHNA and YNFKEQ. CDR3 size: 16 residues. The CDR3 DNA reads TGTGCCAGCAGCCCTTTAGACAGAGACTCCTACAATGAGCAGTTCTTC. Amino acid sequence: CASSPLDRDSYNEQFF.

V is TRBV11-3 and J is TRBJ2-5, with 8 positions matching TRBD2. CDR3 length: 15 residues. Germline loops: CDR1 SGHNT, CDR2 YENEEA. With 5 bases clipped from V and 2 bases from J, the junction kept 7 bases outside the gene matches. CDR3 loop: CASSEGLGMQETQYF. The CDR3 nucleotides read TGTGCCAGCAGCGAGGGACTAGGGATGCAAGAGACCCAGTACTTC.

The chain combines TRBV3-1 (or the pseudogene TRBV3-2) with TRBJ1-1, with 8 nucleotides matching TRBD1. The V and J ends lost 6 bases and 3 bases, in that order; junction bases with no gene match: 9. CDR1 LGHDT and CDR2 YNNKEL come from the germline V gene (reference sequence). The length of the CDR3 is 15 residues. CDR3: CASSPTGGWDTEAFF. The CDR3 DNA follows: TGTGCCAGCAGTCCAACAGGGGGTTGGGACACTGAAGCTTTCTTT.